This TCR beta chain was sequenced in a study of Graves' ophthalmopathy and Graves' hyperthyroidism. Germline V gene data show CDR1 as LNHNV and CDR2 as YYDKDF (reference sequence). The CDR3 consists of 14 residues. Amplification targeted the TCR beta CDR3 regions, with RNA transcripts as the source material. The first-round RT-PCR employed HTBI primers together with the Qiagen OneStep RT-PCR kit. A multiplex PCR was then performed as the second round. A single record per CDR3 protein comes from TCRdb applying MiXCR to the multiplex PCR reads. Here the sample spans about 740,000 distinct CDR3 sequences, roughly two fifths being singletons. A word on this clonotype: Its specificity is unknown. A junction end diverges from the germline sequence, so it may reflect a read error.

Study-wide points: This model predicted ophthalmopathy progression (sensitivity around 71%, specificity roughly 72%). Cross-validated, the 13-signature model showed 87.88%/81.08% sensitivity/specificity, and 80%/75% in the test set.

Orbital computed tomography, together with clinical symptoms, serum thyroxine, TRAb and thyroid ultrasound, was used for diagnosis. PBMCs originated in roughly 11 ml of fresh peripheral blood. This sequence joins TRBV15 and TRBJ1-2; no clear D. The TCR was taken from an adult man with Graves' ophthalmopathy. The sample comprised peripheral blood. For the CDR3, the DNA is TGTGCCACCAGCAGCTTAACGGCAGCCTATGGCCACACCTTC. It is translated as CATSSLTAAYGHTF.